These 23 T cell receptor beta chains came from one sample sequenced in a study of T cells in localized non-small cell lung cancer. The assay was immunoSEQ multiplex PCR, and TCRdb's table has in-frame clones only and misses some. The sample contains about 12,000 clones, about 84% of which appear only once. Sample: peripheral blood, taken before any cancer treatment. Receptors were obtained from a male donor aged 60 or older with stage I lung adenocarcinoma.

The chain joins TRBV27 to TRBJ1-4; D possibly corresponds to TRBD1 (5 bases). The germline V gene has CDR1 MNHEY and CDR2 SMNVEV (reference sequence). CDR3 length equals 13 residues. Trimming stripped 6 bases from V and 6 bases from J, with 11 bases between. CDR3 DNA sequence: TGTGCCAGCAGCCGACAGCGTTATGAAAAACTGTTTTTT. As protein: CASSRQRYEKLFF.

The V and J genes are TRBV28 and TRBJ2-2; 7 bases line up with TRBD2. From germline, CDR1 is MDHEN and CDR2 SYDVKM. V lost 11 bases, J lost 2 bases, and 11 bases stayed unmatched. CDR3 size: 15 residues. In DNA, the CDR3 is TGTGCCGCTAGCGGCGCAGACCTTAACACCGGGGAGCTGTTTTTT. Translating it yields CAASGADLNTGELFF. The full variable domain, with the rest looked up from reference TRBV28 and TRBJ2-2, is DVKVTQSSRYLVKRTGEKVFLECVQDMDHENMFWYRQDPGLGLRLIYFSYDVKMKEKGDIPEGYSVSREKKERFSLILESASTNQTSMYLCAASGADLNTGELFFGEGSRLTVL.

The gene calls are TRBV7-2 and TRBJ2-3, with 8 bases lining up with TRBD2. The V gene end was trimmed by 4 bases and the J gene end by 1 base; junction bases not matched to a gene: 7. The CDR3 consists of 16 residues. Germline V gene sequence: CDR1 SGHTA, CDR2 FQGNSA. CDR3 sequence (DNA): TGTGCCAGCAGCTCTTCGGGGGGGCCTGGCACAGATACGCAGTATTTT. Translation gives CASSSSGGPGTDTQYF.

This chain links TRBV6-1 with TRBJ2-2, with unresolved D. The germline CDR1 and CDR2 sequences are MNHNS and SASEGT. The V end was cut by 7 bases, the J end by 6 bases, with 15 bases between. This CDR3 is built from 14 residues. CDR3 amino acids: CASIPTYTPGELFF. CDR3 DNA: TGTGCCAGCATTCCCACTTACACGCCCGGGGAGCTGTTTTTT.

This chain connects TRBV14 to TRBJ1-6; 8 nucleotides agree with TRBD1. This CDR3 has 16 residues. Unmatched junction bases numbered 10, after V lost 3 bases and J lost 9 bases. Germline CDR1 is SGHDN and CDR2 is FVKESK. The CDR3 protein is CASSHSIGQGSSPLHF. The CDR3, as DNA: TGTGCCAGCAGCCATTCCATCGGACAGGGAAGTTCACCCCTCCACTTT.

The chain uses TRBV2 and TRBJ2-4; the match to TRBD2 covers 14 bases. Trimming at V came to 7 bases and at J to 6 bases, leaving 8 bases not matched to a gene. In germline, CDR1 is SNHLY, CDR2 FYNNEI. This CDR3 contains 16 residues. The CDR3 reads CASMETSGGARNIQYF. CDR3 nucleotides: TGTGCCAGCATGGAGACTAGCGGGGGGGCAAGAAACATTCAGTACTTC.

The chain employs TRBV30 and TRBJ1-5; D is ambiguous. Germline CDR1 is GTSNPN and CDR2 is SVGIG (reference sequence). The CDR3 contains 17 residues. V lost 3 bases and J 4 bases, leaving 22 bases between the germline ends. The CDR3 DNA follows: TGTGCCTGGAGCACCCCCGGGGTGGAAAAGGATAATCAGCCCCAGCATTTT. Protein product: CAWSTPGVEKDNQPQHF. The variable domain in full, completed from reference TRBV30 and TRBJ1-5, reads SQTIHQWPATLVQPVGSPLSLECTVEGTSNPNLYWYRQAAGRGLQLLFYSVGIGQISSEVPQNLSASRPQDRQFILSSKKLLLSDSGFYLCAWSTPGVEKDNQPQHFGDGTRLSIL.

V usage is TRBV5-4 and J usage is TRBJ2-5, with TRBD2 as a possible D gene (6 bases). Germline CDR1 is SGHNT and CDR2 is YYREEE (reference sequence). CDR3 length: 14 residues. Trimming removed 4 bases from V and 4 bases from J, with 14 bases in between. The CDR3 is CASSPGGAVETQYF. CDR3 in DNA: TGTGCCAGCAGCCCCGGGGGTGCTGTAGAGACCCAGTACTTC.

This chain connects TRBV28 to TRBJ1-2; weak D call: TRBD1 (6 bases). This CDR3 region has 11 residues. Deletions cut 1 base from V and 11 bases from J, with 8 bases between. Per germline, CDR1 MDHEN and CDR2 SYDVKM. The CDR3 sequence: CASSLSRGYTF. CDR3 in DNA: TGTGCCAGCAGTTTATCCAGGGGTTACACCTTC.

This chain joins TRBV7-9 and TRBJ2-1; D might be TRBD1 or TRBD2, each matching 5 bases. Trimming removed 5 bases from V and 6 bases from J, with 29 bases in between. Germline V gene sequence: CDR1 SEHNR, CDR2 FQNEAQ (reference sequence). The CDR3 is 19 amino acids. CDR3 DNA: TGTGCCAGCAGCCCGCTGCGGCTCAAGGGACGGCTTTCAGGCAATGAGCAGTTCTTC. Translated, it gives CASSPLRLKGRLSGNEQFF.

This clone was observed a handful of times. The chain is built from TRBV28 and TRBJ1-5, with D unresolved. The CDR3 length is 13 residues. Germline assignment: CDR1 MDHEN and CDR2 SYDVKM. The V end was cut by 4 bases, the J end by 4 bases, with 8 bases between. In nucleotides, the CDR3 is TGTGCCAGCAGTTCCGTTTCGAATCAGCCCCAGCATTTT. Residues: CASSSVSNQPQHF.

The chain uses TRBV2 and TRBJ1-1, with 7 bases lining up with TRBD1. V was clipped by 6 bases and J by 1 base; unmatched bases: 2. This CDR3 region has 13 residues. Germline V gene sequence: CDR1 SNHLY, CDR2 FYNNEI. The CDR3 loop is CASSRQGNTEAFF. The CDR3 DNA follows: TGTGCCAGCAGCCGACAGGGGAACACTGAAGCTTTCTTT.

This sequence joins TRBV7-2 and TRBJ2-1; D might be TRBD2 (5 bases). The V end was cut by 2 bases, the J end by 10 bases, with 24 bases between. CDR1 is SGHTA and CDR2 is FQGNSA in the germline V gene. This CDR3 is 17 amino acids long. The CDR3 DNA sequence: TGTGCCAGCAGCTTATCCTTTCTGAGGGCAAGCGGCGGGGAGCAGTTCTTC. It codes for CASSLSFLRASGGEQFF.

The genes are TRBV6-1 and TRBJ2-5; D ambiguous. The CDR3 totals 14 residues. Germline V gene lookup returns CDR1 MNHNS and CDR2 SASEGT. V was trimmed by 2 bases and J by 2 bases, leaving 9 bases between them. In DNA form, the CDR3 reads TGTGCCAGCAGTGAATACCTCCCTCAAGAGACCCAGTACTTC. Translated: CASSEYLPQETQYF.

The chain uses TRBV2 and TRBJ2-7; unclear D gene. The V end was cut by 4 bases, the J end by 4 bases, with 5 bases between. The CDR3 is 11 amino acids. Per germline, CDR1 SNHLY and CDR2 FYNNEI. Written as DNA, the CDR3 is TGTGCCAGCAGTGCACTTTACGAGCAGTACTTC. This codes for CASSALYEQYF.

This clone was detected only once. In nucleotides, the CDR3 is TGCGCCAGCAGCTTGGAGGACAGCGTTTACGAGCAGTACTTC. It specifies CASSLEDSVYEQYF. This sequence joins TRBV5-1 and TRBJ2-7; tentative D call: TRBD1 (6 bases). Germline CDR1 is SGHRS and CDR2 is YFSETQ. V was trimmed by 0 bases and J by 4 bases, leaving 11 bases between them. This CDR3 comprises 14 residues.

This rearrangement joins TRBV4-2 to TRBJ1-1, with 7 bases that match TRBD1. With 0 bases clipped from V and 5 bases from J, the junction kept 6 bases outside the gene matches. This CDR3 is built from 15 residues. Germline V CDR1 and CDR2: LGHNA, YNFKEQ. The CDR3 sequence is CASSQDGTGVTEAFF. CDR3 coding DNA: TGTGCCAGCAGCCAAGATGGTACAGGGGTGACTGAAGCTTTCTTT.

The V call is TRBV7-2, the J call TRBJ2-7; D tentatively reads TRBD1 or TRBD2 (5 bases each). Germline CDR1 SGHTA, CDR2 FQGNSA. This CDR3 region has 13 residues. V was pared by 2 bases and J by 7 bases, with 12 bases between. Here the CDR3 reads CASSLKWGSEQYF. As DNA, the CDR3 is TGTGCCAGCAGCTTAAAGTGGGGGAGTGAGCAGTACTTC.

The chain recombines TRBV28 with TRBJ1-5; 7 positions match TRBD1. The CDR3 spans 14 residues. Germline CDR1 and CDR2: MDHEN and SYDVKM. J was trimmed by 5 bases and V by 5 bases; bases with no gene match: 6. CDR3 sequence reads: CASSPRQGYQPQHF. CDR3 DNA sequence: TGTGCCAGCAGTCCCAGACAGGGATATCAGCCCCAGCATTTT.

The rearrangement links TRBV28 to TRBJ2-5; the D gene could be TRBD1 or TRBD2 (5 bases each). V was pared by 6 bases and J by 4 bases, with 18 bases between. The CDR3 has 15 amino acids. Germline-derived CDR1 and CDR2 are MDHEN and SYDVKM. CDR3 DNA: TGTGCCAGCAGCTCCGGGGACGTCCTCCGAGAGACCCAGTACTTC. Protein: CASSSGDVLRETQYF.

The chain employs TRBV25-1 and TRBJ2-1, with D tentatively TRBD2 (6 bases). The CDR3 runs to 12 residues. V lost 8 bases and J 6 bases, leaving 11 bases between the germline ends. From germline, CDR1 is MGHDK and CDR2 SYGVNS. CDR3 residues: CASGGLSNEQFF. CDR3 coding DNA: TGTGCCAGCGGGGGACTCTCCAATGAGCAGTTCTTC.

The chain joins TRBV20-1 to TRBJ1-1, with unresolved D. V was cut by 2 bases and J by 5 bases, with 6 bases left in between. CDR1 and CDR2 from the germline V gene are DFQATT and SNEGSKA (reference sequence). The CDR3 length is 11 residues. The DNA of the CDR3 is TGCAGTGCTAGACCCAGAACTGAAGCTTTCTTT. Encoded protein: CSARPRTEAFF.

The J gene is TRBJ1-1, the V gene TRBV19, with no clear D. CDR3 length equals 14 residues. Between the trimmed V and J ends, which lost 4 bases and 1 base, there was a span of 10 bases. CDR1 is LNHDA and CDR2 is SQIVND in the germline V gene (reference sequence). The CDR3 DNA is TGTGCCAGTAGTACCCAAGTTACGAACACTGAAGCTTTCTTT. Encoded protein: CASSTQVTNTEAFF.